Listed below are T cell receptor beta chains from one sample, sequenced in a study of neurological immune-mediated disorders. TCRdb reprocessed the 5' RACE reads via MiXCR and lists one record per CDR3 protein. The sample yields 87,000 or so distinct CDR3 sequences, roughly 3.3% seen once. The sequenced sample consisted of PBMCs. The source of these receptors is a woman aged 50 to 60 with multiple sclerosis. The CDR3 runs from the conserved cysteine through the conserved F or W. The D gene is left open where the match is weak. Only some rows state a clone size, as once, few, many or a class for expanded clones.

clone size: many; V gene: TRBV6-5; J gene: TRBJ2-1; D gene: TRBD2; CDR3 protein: CASSYGAGSYNEQFF; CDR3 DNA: TGTGCCAGCAGTTACGGAGCGGGGAGTTACAATGAGCAGTTCTTC
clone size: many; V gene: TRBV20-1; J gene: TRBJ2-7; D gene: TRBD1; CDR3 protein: CSARGDRGYEQYF; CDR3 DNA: TGCAGTGCTAGGGGAGACAGGGGCTACGAGCAGTACTTC
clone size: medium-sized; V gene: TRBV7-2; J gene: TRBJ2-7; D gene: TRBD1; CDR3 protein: CASSSTGDLGFYEQYF; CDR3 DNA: TGTGCCAGCAGCTCCACAGGGGATTTAGGCTTCTACGAGCAGTACTTC
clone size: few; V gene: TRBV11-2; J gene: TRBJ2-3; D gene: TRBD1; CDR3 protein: CASSLRHGTGGTDTQYF; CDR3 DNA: TGTGCCAGCAGCCTAAGACATGGGACAGGGGGCACAGATACGCAGTATTTT
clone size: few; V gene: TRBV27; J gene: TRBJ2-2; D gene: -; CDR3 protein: CASSNPRRFTGELFF; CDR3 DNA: TGTGCCAGCAGTAACCCTCGTCGTTTCACCGGGGAGCTGTTTTTT
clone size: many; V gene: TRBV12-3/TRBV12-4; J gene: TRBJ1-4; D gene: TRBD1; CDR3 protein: CASSFGGQGSNEKLFF; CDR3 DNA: TGTGCCAGCAGTTTTGGGGGACAGGGATCTAATGAAAAACTGTTTTTT
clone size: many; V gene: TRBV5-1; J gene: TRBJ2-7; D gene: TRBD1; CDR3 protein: CASSFGTAHSYEQYF; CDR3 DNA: TGCGCCAGCAGCTTCGGGACAGCCCACTCCTACGAGCAGTACTTC
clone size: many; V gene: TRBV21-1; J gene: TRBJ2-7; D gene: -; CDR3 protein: CASSEVYSRDYSYEQYF; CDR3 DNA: TGTGCCAGCAGCGAAGTATACTCCCGGGACTACTCCTACGAGCAGTACTTC
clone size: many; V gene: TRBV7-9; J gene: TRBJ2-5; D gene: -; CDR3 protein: CASSLAVGLQGETQYF; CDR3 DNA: TGTGCCAGCAGCTTAGCGGTGGGGCTCCAGGGAGAGACCCAGTACTTC
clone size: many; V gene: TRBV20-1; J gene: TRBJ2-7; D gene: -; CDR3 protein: CSALGGKNEQYF; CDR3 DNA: TGCAGTGCCCTGGGCGGGAAAAACGAGCAGTACTTC
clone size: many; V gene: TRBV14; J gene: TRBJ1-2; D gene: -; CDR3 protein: CASSQVGGPYGYTF; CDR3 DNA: TGTGCCAGCAGCCAAGTGGGGGGACCATATGGCTACACCTTC
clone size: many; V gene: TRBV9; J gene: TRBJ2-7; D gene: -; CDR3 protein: CASSETGSSYEQYF; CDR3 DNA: TGTGCCAGCAGCGAGACGGGGAGCTCCTACGAGCAGTACTTC
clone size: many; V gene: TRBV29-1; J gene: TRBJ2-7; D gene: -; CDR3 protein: CSVQKGVHEQYF; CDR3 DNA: TGCAGCGTTCAGAAGGGGGTCCACGAGCAGTACTTC
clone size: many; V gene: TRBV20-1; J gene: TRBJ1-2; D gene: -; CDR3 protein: CSATLRGRDGYTF; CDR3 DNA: TGCAGTGCCACCCTGAGAGGGAGGGACGGCTACACCTTC
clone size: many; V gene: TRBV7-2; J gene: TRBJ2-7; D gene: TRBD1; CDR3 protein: CASSLGQGAPYEQYF; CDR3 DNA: TGTGCCAGCAGCTTAGGTCAGGGGGCCCCCTACGAGCAGTACTTC
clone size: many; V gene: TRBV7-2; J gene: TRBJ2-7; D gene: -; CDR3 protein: CASSGDPRGVEQYF; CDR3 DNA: TGTGCCAGCAGCGGGGACCCCAGGGGCGTCGAGCAGTACTTC
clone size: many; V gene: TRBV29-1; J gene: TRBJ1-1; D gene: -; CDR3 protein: CSVDGQGGTEAFF; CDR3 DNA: TGCAGCGTTGATGGTCAGGGAGGCACTGAAGCTTTCTTT
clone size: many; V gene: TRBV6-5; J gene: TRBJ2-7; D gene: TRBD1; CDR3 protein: CASRLRTGRPYEQYF; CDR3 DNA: TGTGCCAGCAGACTTCGGACAGGGCGCCCGTACGAGCAGTACTTC
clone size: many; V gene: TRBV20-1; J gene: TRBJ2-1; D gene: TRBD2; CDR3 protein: CSARDVGRGGRNEQFF; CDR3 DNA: TGCAGTGCTAGAGACGTAGGACGGGGGGGGAGGAATGAGCAGTTCTTC
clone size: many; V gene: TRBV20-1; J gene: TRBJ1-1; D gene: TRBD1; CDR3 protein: CSARDSTGGTEAFF; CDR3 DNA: TGCAGTGCTAGAGACTCGACAGGGGGCACTGAAGCTTTCTTT
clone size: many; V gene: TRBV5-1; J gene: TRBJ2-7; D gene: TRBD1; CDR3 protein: CASSLRDRLIYEQYF; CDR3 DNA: TGCGCCAGCAGCTTGAGGGACAGGCTTATCTACGAGCAGTACTTC
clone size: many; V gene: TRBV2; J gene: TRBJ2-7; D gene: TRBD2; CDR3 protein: CASSDAGDSYEQYF; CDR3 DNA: TGTGCCAGCAGTGATGCGGGAGACTCCTACGAGCAGTACTTC
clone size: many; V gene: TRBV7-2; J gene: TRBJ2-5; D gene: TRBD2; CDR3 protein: CASSLAGGIQETQYF; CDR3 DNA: TGCGCCAGCAGCCTAGCGGGGGGAATCCAAGAGACCCAGTACTTC
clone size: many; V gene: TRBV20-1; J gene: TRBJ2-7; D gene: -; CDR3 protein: CSAEQGREQYF; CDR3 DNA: TGCAGTGCAGAACAGGGACGCGAGCAGTACTTC
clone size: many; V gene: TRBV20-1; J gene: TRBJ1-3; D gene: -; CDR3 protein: CSARTASSGNTIYF; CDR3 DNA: TGCAGTGCTCGAACGGCCTCATCTGGAAACACCATATATTTT
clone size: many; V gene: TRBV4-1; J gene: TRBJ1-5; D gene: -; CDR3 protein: CASSQDGAAGASNQPQHF; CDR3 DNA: TGCGCCAGCAGCCAAGATGGGGCGGCAGGGGCAAGCAATCAGCCCCAGCATTTT
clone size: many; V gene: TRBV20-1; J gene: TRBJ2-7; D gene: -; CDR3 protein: CSAAGRKLLYEQYF; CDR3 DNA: TGCAGTGCTGCCGGCAGAAAACTCCTATACGAGCAGTACTTC
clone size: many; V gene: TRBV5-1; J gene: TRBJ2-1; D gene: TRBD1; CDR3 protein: CASSLPNRGTSSYNEQFF; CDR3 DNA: TGCGCCAGCAGCTTGCCCAACAGGGGGACGAGCTCCTACAATGAGCAGTTCTTC
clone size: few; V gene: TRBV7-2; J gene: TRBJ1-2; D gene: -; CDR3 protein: CALGAGVDGYTF; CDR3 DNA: TGTGCCTTGGGGGCAGGGGTCGATGGCTACACCTTC
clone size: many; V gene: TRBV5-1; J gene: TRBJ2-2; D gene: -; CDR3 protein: CASSFPSTGELFF; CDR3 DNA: TGCGCCAGCAGCTTCCCGAGCACCGGGGAGCTGTTTTTT
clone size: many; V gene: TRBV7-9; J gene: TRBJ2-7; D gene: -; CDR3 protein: CASSTSLAPYEQYF; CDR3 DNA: TGTGCCAGCTCAACTTCCCTTGCCCCTTACGAGCAGTACTTC
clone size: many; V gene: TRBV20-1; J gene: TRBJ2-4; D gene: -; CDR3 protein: CSAVRGIENIQYF; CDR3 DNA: TGCAGTGCTGTACGGGGTATCGAAAACATTCAGTACTTC
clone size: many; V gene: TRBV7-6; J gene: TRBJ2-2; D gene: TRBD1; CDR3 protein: CASSHPQGANTGELFF; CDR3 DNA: TGTGCCAGCAGCCACCCCCAGGGGGCTAACACCGGGGAGCTGTTTTTT
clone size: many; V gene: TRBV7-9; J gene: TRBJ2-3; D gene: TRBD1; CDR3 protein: CASSTGQGGSTDTQYF; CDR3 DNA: TGTGCCAGCAGTACAGGACAGGGAGGATCCACAGATACGCAGTATTTT
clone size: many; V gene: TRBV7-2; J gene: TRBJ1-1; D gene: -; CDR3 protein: CASRGLPNTEAFF; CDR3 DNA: TGTGCCAGCAGGGGTCTGCCCAACACTGAAGCTTTCTTT
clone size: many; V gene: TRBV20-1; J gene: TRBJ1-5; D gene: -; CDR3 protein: CSARDVGSHQPQHF; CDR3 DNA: TGCAGTGCTAGAGACGTGGGGTCCCATCAGCCCCAGCATTTT
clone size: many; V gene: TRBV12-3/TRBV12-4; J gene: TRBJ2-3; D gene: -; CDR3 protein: CASSPVQFGQYF; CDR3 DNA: TGTGCCAGCAGTCCTGTCCAGTTTGGTCAGTATTTT
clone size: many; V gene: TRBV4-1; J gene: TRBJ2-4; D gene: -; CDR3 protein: CASSQFILAKNIQYF; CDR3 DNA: TGCGCCAGCAGCCAGTTCATCTTAGCCAAAAACATTCAGTACTTC
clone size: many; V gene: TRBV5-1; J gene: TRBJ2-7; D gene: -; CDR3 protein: CASSLRVSYEQYF; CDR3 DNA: TGCGCCAGCAGCTTGCGGGTCTCCTACGAGCAGTACTTC
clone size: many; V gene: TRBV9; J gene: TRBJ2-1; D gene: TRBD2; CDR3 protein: CASSPPGGAGYNEQFF; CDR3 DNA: TGTGCCAGCAGCCCCCCGGGGGGGGCAGGGTACAATGAGCAGTTCTTC
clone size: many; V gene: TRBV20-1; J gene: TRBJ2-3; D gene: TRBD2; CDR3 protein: CSAPPIRASGIPSTDTQYF; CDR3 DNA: TGCAGTGCCCCCCCAATCCGGGCTAGCGGAATCCCTAGCACAGATACGCAGTATTTT
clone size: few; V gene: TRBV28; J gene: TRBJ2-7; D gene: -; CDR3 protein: CATKRTGVSYEQYF; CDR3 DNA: TGTGCCACCAAGAGAACAGGAGTGTCCTACGAGCAGTACTTC
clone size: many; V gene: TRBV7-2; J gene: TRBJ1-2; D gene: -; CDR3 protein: CASSLATAGSAGYTF; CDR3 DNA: TGTGCCAGCAGCTTAGCGACTGCGGGCTCGGCTGGCTACACCTTC
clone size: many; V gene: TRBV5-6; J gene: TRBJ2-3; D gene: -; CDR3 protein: CASSTDAMGDTQYF; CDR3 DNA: TGTGCCAGCAGCACGGACGCTATGGGAGATACGCAGTATTTT
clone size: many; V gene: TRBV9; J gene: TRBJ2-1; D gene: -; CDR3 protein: CASSPRVSYNEQFF; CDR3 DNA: TGTGCCAGCAGCCCCCGTGTCAGCTACAATGAGCAGTTCTTC
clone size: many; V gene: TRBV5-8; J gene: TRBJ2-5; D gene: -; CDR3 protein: CASSLNRAGETQYF; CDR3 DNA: TGTGCCAGCAGCTTGAACAGGGCGGGGGAGACCCAGTACTTC
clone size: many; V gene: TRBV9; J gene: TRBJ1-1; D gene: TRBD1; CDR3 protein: CASSAGQGGTEAFF; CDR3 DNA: TGTGCCAGCAGCGCCGGACAGGGGGGCACTGAAGCTTTCTTT
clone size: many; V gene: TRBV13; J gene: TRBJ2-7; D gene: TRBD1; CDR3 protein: CASSEEGGQESYEQYF; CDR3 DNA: TGTGCCAGCAGTGAAGAGGGGGGACAGGAGTCCTACGAGCAGTACTTC
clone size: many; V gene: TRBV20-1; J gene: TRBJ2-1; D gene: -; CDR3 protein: CSARQGDNEQFF; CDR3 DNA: TGCAGTGCTAGACAGGGAGACAATGAGCAGTTCTTC
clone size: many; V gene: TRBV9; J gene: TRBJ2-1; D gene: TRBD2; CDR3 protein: CASGGDGGAADEQFF; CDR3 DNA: TGTGCCAGCGGAGGTGACGGGGGGGCCGCTGATGAGCAGTTCTTC
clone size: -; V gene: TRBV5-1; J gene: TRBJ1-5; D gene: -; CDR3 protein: CAPPSSPLNQHQHF; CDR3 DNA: TGCGCCCCCCCTTCGAGCCCTCTCAATCAGCACCAGCATTTT
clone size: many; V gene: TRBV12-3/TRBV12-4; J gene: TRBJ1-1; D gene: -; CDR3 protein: CASSLRQNTEAFF; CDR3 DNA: TGTGCCAGCAGTTTGCGGCAGAACACTGAAGCTTTCTTT
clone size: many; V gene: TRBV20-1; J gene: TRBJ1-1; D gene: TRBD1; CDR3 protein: CSALQKGAGAEAFF; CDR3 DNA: TGCAGTGCCCTTCAAAAGGGGGCGGGTGCTGAAGCTTTCTTT
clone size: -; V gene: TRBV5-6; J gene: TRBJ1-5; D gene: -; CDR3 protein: CASSLGGPGTQNF; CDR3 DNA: TGTGCCAGCAGCCTAGGGGGGCCGGGGACCCAGAATTTT
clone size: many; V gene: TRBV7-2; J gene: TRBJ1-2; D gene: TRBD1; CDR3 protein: CASSSQGGVVYGYTF; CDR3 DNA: TGTGCCAGCAGCTCCCAGGGGGGGGTAGTCTATGGCTACACCTTC
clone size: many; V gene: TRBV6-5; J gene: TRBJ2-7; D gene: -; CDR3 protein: CASSYSLGSDSYEQYF; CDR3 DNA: TGTGCCAGCAGTTACTCGCTCGGCTCAGACTCCTACGAGCAGTACTTC
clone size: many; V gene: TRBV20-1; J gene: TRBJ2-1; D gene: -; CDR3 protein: CSARALTGRVYNEQFF; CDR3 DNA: TGCAGTGCTAGAGCTCTTACGGGCAGGGTCTACAATGAGCAGTTCTTC
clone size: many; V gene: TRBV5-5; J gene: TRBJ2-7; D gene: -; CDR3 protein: CASSFEGSYEQYF; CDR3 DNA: TGTGCCAGCAGCTTTGAGGGCTCCTACGAGCAGTACTTC
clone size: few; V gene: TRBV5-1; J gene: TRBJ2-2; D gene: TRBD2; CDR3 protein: CASSPSGGPNTGELFF; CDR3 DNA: TGCGCCAGCAGCCCTAGCGGGGGCCCCAACACCGGGGAGCTGTTTTTT